Presented here are 3 T cell receptor beta chains from one specimen sequenced in a study of siplizumab effects on memory and regulatory T cells. Repertoires were generated with immunoSEQ multiplex PCR, while TCRdb's copy carries only in-frame clones and drops some. The sample holds more than 70,000 clones; approximately 95% are singletons and the top ten take roughly 20%. The sequenced sample consisted of CD8+ T cells sorted from blood. Receptor source: a human donor in good health.

V gene TRBV27 combines with J gene TRBJ2-1; 9 nucleotides line up with TRBD1. From germline, CDR1 is MNHEY and CDR2 SMNVEV (reference sequence). CDR3 size: 18 residues. After removal of 3 bases from V and 8 bases from J, the junction contained 17 bases not matched to a gene. CDR3 DNA sequence: TGTGCCAGCAGTTTTTGGCCAGGGACAGGGAATAATGTCGATGAGCAGTTCTTC. It yields the protein CASSFWPGTGNNVDEQFF.

The chain recombines TRBV15 with TRBJ1-2; D gene uncertain. Trimming cost V 4 bases and J 2 bases, with 8 bases left between them. The germline V gene has CDR1 LNHNV and CDR2 YYDKDF (reference sequence). The CDR3 is 13 residues long. In DNA, the CDR3 is TGTGCCACCAGCACGGGAAACAACTATGGCTACACCTTC. Encoded protein: CATSTGNNYGYTF.

The chain joins TRBV4-2 to TRBJ2-1; D gene unclear. The CDR3 runs to 13 residues. The V and J ends lost 2 bases and 3 bases respectively, with 5 bases between them. The germline CDR1 and CDR2 sequences are LGHNA and YNFKEQ. The CDR3 is CASSQILYNEQFF. DNA of the CDR3: TGTGCCAGCAGCCAAATTCTCTACAATGAGCAGTTCTTC.